The 26 T cell receptor beta chains below all came from one sample that was sequenced in a study of T cells in Graves' hyperthyroidism and ophthalmopathy. It was RNA transcripts that yielded the amplified TCR beta CDR3 regions. With the HTBI primer set, the TCR CDR3 went through a first round of RT-PCR. TCRdb itself ran the multiplex PCR reads through MiXCR, one entry per CDR3 protein. The table records hundreds of thousands of distinct CDR3 sequences, around a fifth of them present only once. The sequencing input was blood. These receptors were obtained from an older woman with Graves' ophthalmopathy.

The table lists this clonotype with a few counts. This sequence joins TRBV12-3 or TRBV12-4 and TRBJ1-1, with 7 bases lining up with TRBD1. This CDR3 comprises 13 residues. Germline trimming cut 7 bases from V and 4 bases from J; bases unmatched to any gene: 6. The CDR3 sequence is CASTTYRGTEAFF. The CDR3 DNA reads as TGTGCCAGCACCACGTACAGGGGCACTGAAGCTTTCTTT.

This clonotype appeared a few times. The chain has TRBV20-1 and TRBJ2-2, with TRBD2 matching over 13 bases. Germline assignment: CDR1 DFQATT and CDR2 SNEGSKA (reference sequence). The CDR3 sequence is 16 residues long. Trimming took 6 bases from V and 0 from J; bases not matched to a gene: 4. The CDR3, as DNA: TGCAGTGCCCTTGGACTAGCGGGAGCGAACACCGGGGAGCTGTTTTTT. Residues: CSALGLAGANTGELFF.

A few counts support this clonotype. This chain joins TRBV6-2 or TRBV6-3 and TRBJ2-7; D call uncertain. The CDR3 sequence is 11 residues long. Germline V gives CDR1 MNHEY, CDR2 SVGEGT. The ends were cut back, 4 bases at V and 6 bases at J, with 7 bases in the middle. CDR3 in amino acids: CASSSVVEQYF. The CDR3 DNA follows: TGTGCCAGCAGTTCTGTGGTCGAGCAGTACTTC.

This clonotype was seen a few times. The chain recombines TRBV10-2 with TRBJ2-7; possible D gene TRBD2, 5 bases. Germline CDR1 reads WSHSY; CDR2 reads SAAADI. With 7 bases removed from V and 2 bases from J, the gap between germline ends came to 15 bases. The CDR3 extends over 14 amino acids. CDR3 protein: CASTQILGTYEQYF. CDR3 in DNA: TGCGCCAGCACTCAAATCCTCGGGACCTACGAGCAGTACTTC.

This clonotype was detected a few times. The junction does not match germline at one end; this may be a read error. This chain connects TRBV7-7 to TRBJ2-5; 7 positions agree with TRBD1. CDR1 is SSHAT, CDR2 FNYEAQ, per germline (reference sequence). CDR3 size: 15 residues. CDR3 coding DNA: TGTGCTAGCAGCTTAGGTGACAGGGAAGAGGAGACCCAGTACTTC. Its protein product is CASSLGDREEETQYF.

This clonotype came up many times. The chain has TRBV6-1 and TRBJ2-7, with 9 positions matching TRBD1. The CDR3 contains 14 residues. Germline V gives CDR1 MNHNS, CDR2 SASEGT. Trimming took 6 bases from V and 5 from J; bases not matched to a gene: 8. CDR3 in amino acids: CASRTARDRDEQYF. DNA for the CDR3: TGTGCCAGCAGGACCGCTCGGGACAGGGACGAGCAGTACTTC.

This clonotype was recorded at least ten times. The chain recombines TRBV27 with TRBJ2-1, with 9 bases fitting TRBD2. Germline values: CDR1 MNHEY, CDR2 SMNVEV (reference sequence). This CDR3 has 15 amino acids. With V trimmed by 8 bases and J by 0 bases, 5 bases remained unmatched. CDR3 sequence (DNA): TGTGCCAGCCGGAGCGGGGGGTACTCCTACAATGAGCAGTTCTTC. Translated, it gives CASRSGGYSYNEQFF.

This clonotype was counted many times. This rearrangement joins TRBV20-1 to TRBJ1-5; TRBD1 might be the D (6 bases). CDR3 length: 13 amino acids. Germline CDR1 reads DFQATT; CDR2 reads SNEGSKA (reference sequence). Trimming removed 3 bases from V and 5 bases from J, with 11 bases in between. In nucleotides, the CDR3 is TGCAGTGCTAGGACAGGCCGGGATCAGCCCCAGCATTTT. Amino acids: CSARTGRDQPQHF.

CDR3 coding DNA: TGTGCCAGCAGTTTAATTTTCGCGGATACGCAGCATTTT. Its translation is CASSLIFADTQHF. The chain combines TRBV27 with TRBJ2-3; no clear D gene. Matching the DNA end better, TRBJ1-5 makes the J call doubtful. CDR1 is MNHEY, CDR2 SMNVEV, per germline (reference sequence). The CDR3 length is 13 residues.

V and J are TRBV7-8 and TRBJ2-3; 8 bases fit TRBD1. Per germline, CDR1 SGHVS and CDR2 FQNEAQ. V was clipped by 8 bases and J by 0 bases; unmatched bases: 13. This CDR3 has 17 residues. The DNA for the CDR3 is TGTGCCAGCTCACCACCGACCCAGGGGGCCAGCACAGATACGCAGTATTTT. This translates into CASSPPTQGASTDTQYF.

This clonotype was seen only a few times. The chain employs TRBV11-2 and TRBJ1-4; no clear D. Germline V lookup: CDR1 SGHAT, CDR2 FQNNGV. V was shortened by 5 bases and J by 0 bases, with 16 bases between the two germline ends. The CDR3 spans 17 residues. In DNA, the CDR3 is TGTGCCAGCAGCCCGCGGCCAGGCAAAGCAACTAATGAAAAACTGTTTTTT. Translated, it gives CASSPRPGKATNEKLFF.

This clonotype was counted between two and nine times. The chain is built from TRBV10-3 and TRBJ2-3; 7 bases line up with TRBD2. This CDR3 has 15 residues. V shed 6 bases, J shed 5 bases, and the junction held 11 bases outside the gene matches. The germline CDR1 and CDR2 sequences are ENHRY and SYGVKD. CDR3 nucleotides: TGTGCCATCAGCCCGAGGGAGGGGCGGAAAGATACGCAGTATTTT. Translated: CAISPREGRKDTQYF.

This clonotype came up many times. The rearrangement joins TRBV6-2 or TRBV6-3 to TRBJ2-1, with 14 bases matching TRBD2. J gave up 4 bases and V 6 bases, and 5 bases lay outside the gene matches. The CDR3 sequence is 16 residues long. CDR1 MNHEY and CDR2 SVGEGT come from the germline V gene. The CDR3 protein is CASSPGLAGDYNEQFF. The CDR3 DNA reads TGTGCCAGCAGCCCGGGACTAGCGGGGGATTACAATGAGCAGTTCTTC.

This clonotype turned up a few times. V usage is TRBV5-1 and J usage is TRBJ2-1; TRBD2 is a possible D gene (6 bases). This CDR3 has 12 residues. Germline assignment: CDR1 SGHRS and CDR2 YFSETQ. Trimming removed 2 bases at V and 8 bases at J, with 8 bases between. The CDR3 region has the DNA TGCGCCAGCAGCTTTACGGGAGATGAGCAGTTCTTC. Amino acid sequence: CASSFTGDEQFF.

In this sample, this clonotype turned up many times. The CDR3 sequence is CASSSLAGGPYNEQFF. CDR3 in DNA: TGTGCCAGCAGTTCTCTAGCGGGAGGGCCGTACAATGAGCAGTTCTTC. The chain is built from TRBV12-3 or TRBV12-4 and TRBJ2-1, with 12 bases lining up with TRBD2. V was clipped by 4 bases and J by 4 bases; unmatched bases: 5. The CDR3 totals 16 residues.

This clonotype was recorded at least ten times. The rearrangement joins TRBV2 to TRBJ1-1, with D perhaps TRBD1 (5 bases). Looked up from germline, CDR1 is SNHLY and CDR2 is FYNNEI. V shed 7 bases and J shed 1 base, with 10 bases lying between them. The CDR3 totals 13 residues. The CDR3 DNA is TGTGCCAGCAAAGACAGCCCGAACACTGAAGCTTTCTTT. This encodes CASKDSPNTEAFF.

J is TRBJ1-2 and V is TRBV20-1, with 11 positions matching TRBD1. The V segment lost 4 bases and the J segment 3 bases; nucleotides outside the gene matches: 4. The CDR3 sequence is 14 residues long. The germline gives CDR1 DFQATT, CDR2 SNEGSKA (reference sequence). CDR3 nucleotide sequence: TGCAGTGCTAAATCGGGACAGGGGGACTATGGCTACACCTTC. It translates to CSAKSGQGDYGYTF.

In DNA form, the CDR3 reads TGTGCCAGCAGCCCAAATCCGGGACAGGGGGCTTCTGGGGCCAACGTCCTGACTTTC. This codes for CASSPNPGQGASGANVLTF. The chain is built from TRBV9 and TRBJ2-6; 12 bases map to TRBD1. Trimming at V came to 4 bases and at J to 1 base, leaving 9 bases not matched to a gene. In germline, CDR1 is SGDLS, CDR2 YYNGEE. The CDR3 loop spans 19 amino acids.

This clonotype was observed many times. Mismatch with germline at one junction end may stem from a read error. The rearrangement links TRBV28 to TRBJ1-1, with 9 bases that match TRBD1. This CDR3 region has 13 residues. In germline, CDR1 is MDHEN, CDR2 SYDVKM. The CDR3 nucleotides are TGTGCCAGCAGGCGTACAGGGGGCAGTTTACCAATCTTT. It yields the protein CASRRTGGSLPIF.

The V call is TRBV4-1, the J call TRBJ2-7, with a possible D match to TRBD2 (6 bases). The CDR3 has 14 residues. Germline V gene lookup returns CDR1 MGHRA and CDR2 YSYEKL. Trimming left V 1 base short and J 6 bases short, with 13 bases between. The DNA of the CDR3 is TGCGCCAGCAGCCAAGGCTCAGGGAGGAGCGAGCAGTACTTC. It is translated as CASSQGSGRSEQYF.

This chain links TRBV7-2 with TRBJ2-1, with D unresolved. V was pared by 0 bases and J by 2 bases, with 8 bases between. Germline lookup yields CDR1 SGHTA and CDR2 FQGNSA. The CDR3 covers 15 residues. CDR3 nucleotide sequence: TGTGCCAGCAGCTTAGCGCAGTTACCCTACAATGAGCAGTTCTTC. Amino acid sequence: CASSLAQLPYNEQFF.

This clonotype showed up just a few times. The V gene is TRBV20-1, the J gene TRBJ2-3; D unclear. V was clipped by 0 bases and J by 0 bases, with 7 bases between them. Germline V gene lookup returns CDR1 DFQATT and CDR2 SNEGSKA (reference sequence). The CDR3 is made up of 14 amino acids. CDR3 in amino acids: CSARDQPSTDTQYF. CDR3 coding DNA: TGCAGTGCTAGAGATCAACCTAGCACAGATACGCAGTATTTT.

Concerning this clonotype itself: A single base separates this from a much larger clone, so it may be a read error. V is TRBV2 and J is TRBJ1-1; possible D gene TRBD1, 5 bases. Trimming took off 9 bases at V and 3 bases at J, with 14 bases between the two ends. The CDR3 length is 13 residues. Germline V lookup: CDR1 SNHLY, CDR2 FYNNEI. In nucleotides, the CDR3 is TGTGCCAGTAGTACTTGGGGGGACACTGAAGCTTTCTTT. It specifies CASSTWGDTEAFF.

This clonotype appeared many times. The DNA of the CDR3 is TGTGCCAGCAGTTATTGGGGGACTAGCGGAAGGGTTGTGACCCAGTACTTC. It encodes CASSYWGTSGRVVTQYF. The chain is built from TRBV28 and TRBJ2-5, with 11 bases identical to TRBD2. This CDR3 comprises 17 residues. V shed 4 bases, J shed 7 bases, and the junction held 14 bases outside the gene matches. The germline gives CDR1 MDHEN, CDR2 SYDVKM.

This clonotype was observed at least ten times. The chain uses TRBV7-2 and TRBJ2-2, with D perhaps matching TRBD2 (5 bases). Germline V lookup: CDR1 SGHTA, CDR2 FQGNSA. This CDR3 contains 16 residues. The germline V and J ends were trimmed by 0 bases and 0 bases, with 8 bases remaining between them. The CDR3 DNA reads as TGTGCCAGCAGCTTAGCATCCGGGACGAACACCGGGGAGCTGTTTTTT. Translated: CASSLASGTNTGELFF.

There are a few counts of this clonotype. The rearrangement links TRBV20-1 to TRBJ2-7; TRBD1 might be the D (5 bases). Trimming shortened V by 5 bases and J by 3 bases, and 11 bases separated the two germline ends. Germline V lookup: CDR1 DFQATT, CDR2 SNEGSKA (reference sequence). CDR3 length: 12 amino acids. CDR3 sequence: CSAGVDNYEQYF. CDR3 nucleotide sequence: TGCAGTGCTGGGGTGGACAACTACGAGCAGTACTTC.